These 20 T cell receptor beta chains came from one sample sequenced in a study of blood T cell repertoires in COVID-19 (dated by TCRdb to 2018 to 2020). To prepare the library, the immunoSEQ multiplex PCR assay was applied. TCRdb mirrors the immuneACCESS table, restricted to in-frame sequences. Some clones are absent from its copies; in checked studies, under half trace to an unresolved V gene, and the reason for the others is unknown. Present in this sample are around 200,000 clones, about 80% of which were seen just once. The leading ten clones occupy 4% to 5.5% of the sample. Sample: peripheral blood. All receptors come from a man aged 45-60 years with active or convalescent COVID-19.

The chain links TRBV7-9 to TRBJ1-2; TRBD1 matches at 7 bases. J was trimmed by 7 bases and V by 4 bases; bases with no gene match: 6. In germline, CDR1 is SEHNR, CDR2 FQNEAQ (reference sequence). This CDR3 has 13 amino acids. CDR3 bases: TGTGCCAGCAGCTCCCAATACAGGGGTGGCTACACCTTC. Protein sequence: CASSSQYRGGYTF.

J is TRBJ2-7 and V is TRBV6-2 or TRBV6-3, with D possibly matching TRBD2 (5 bases). Germline V CDR1 and CDR2: MNHEY, SVGEGT. CDR3 size: 12 residues. V was clipped by 5 bases and J by 3 bases, with 8 bases between them. In nucleotides, the CDR3 is TGTGCCAGCAGTCCACTAGTCTACGAGCAGTACTTC. The encoded protein is CASSPLVYEQYF.

The chain recombines TRBV4-2 with TRBJ1-5, with unresolved D. V was cut by 3 bases and J by 6 bases, with 9 bases left in between. Germline V lookup: CDR1 LGHNA, CDR2 YNFKEQ. The CDR3 spans 13 residues. CDR3 sequence: CASSQNLFQPQHF. The CDR3 nucleotides are TGTGCCAGCAGCCAGAACCTATTTCAGCCCCAGCATTTT.

The CDR3 loop is CVRSLGRDRGPSYEQYF. CDR3 in DNA: TGTGTCAGAAGCTTAGGCCGGGACAGGGGACCGTCCTACGAGCAGTACTTC. The chain couples TRBV7-5 to TRBJ2-7; TRBD1, as called in the table, went unchecked against the DNA. TRBV7-5 has pseudogene status. This CDR3 has 17 residues.

The chain links TRBV28 to TRBJ2-2, with TRBD1 matching over 7 bases. This CDR3 region has 17 residues. Germline assignment: CDR1 MDHEN and CDR2 SYDVKM. V dropped 6 bases and J dropped 2; count of bases not matched to a gene: 12. The CDR3 nucleotides are TGTGCCAGCAGCTCTTATATGGGGACAGTAAACACCGGGGAGCTGTTTTTT. The encoded protein is CASSSYMGTVNTGELFF.

The chain has TRBV5-1 and TRBJ1-3; D uncertain. This CDR3 is 14 amino acids long. V was pared by 4 bases and J by 2 bases, with 10 bases between. Germline V gives CDR1 SGHRS, CDR2 YFSETQ. The DNA of the CDR3 is TGCGCCAGCAGCCCCGCCGGGGCTGGAAACACCATATATTTT. This translates into CASSPAGAGNTIYF.

The chain is built from TRBV6-5 and TRBJ2-3, with no clear D. Germline CDR1 is MNHEY and CDR2 is SVGAGI. The germline V and J ends were trimmed by 6 bases and 0 bases, with 7 bases remaining between them. The CDR3 totals 13 residues. Here the CDR3 reads CASSSLSTDTQYF. For the CDR3, the DNA is TGTGCCAGCAGCTCCCTGAGCACAGATACGCAGTATTTT.

In its sample, this clone was seen once. The genes are TRBV29-1 and TRBJ1-2; 7 bases match TRBD1. The CDR3 consists of 17 residues. The V gene end was trimmed by 1 base and the J gene end by 8 bases; junction bases not matched to a gene: 19. Germline V gene data show CDR1 as SQVTM and CDR2 as ANQGSEA. The CDR3 DNA reads as TGCAGCGTTGAAGCACTCGGCTCCCGGACAGGTTTTGTAGGCTACACCTTC. Protein product: CSVEALGSRTGFVGYTF.

This clone was observed a few times. The chain links TRBV19 to TRBJ2-1; tentatively, D is TRBD2 (6 bases). The CDR3 length is 14 residues. V lost 7 bases to trimming and J lost 5 bases, with 15 bases between them. Germline V gene sequence: CDR1 LNHDA, CDR2 SQIVND (reference sequence). CDR3 protein: CASKEGPAHNEQFF. CDR3 DNA: TGTGCCAGTAAGGAGGGACCAGCCCACAATGAGCAGTTCTTC.

The chain couples TRBV5-4 to TRBJ2-7, with 13 bases identical to TRBD2. Per the germline V gene, CDR1 is SGHNT and CDR2 is YYREEE (reference sequence). This CDR3 spans 15 amino acids. J gave up 3 bases and V 3 bases, and 3 bases lay outside the gene matches. The CDR3 DNA is TGTGCCAGCAGCTCAGGGACTAGCGGGATCTACGAGCAGTACTTC. Its protein product is CASSSGTSGIYEQYF.

The V gene is TRBV7-9, the J gene TRBJ1-5, with TRBD1 matching over 10 bases. V was clipped by 5 bases and J by 7 bases; unmatched bases: 5. The CDR3 consists of 14 residues. Germline CDR1 is SEHNR and CDR2 is FQNEAQ (reference sequence). DNA for the CDR3: TGTGCCAGCAGCCGGGGGACAGGGGAACAGCCCCAGCATTTT. It translates to CASSRGTGEQPQHF.

The V call is TRBV4-3, the J call TRBJ2-3; 12 bases are a match to TRBD2. The J segment lost 5 bases and the V segment lost 0 bases, leaving 9 bases of the junction unmatched. The CDR3 runs to 18 residues. Germline CDR1 reads LGHNA; CDR2 reads YSLEER. The CDR3 loop is CASSQDGGTSGFKDTQYF. CDR3 DNA sequence: TGCGCCAGCAGCCAAGATGGAGGGACTAGCGGGTTCAAAGATACGCAGTATTTT.

This rearrangement joins TRBV20-1 to TRBJ2-5; 10 positions match TRBD2. From germline, CDR1 is DFQATT and CDR2 SNEGSKA (reference sequence). The CDR3 contains 15 residues. Germline trimming cut 3 bases from V and 1 base from J; bases unmatched to any gene: 5. For the CDR3, the DNA is TGCAGTGCTAGTTGGCCTAGCGGGGGCCAAGAGACCCAGTACTTC. It encodes CSASWPSGGQETQYF.

The chain couples TRBV11-2 to TRBJ2-3; D is possibly TRBD2 (7 bases). The V end was cut by 1 base, the J end by 0 bases, with 14 bases between. Looked up from germline, CDR1 is SGHAT and CDR2 is FQNNGV. The CDR3 runs to 17 residues. The CDR3 DNA follows: TGTGCCAGCAGCTTAGGTCTGAGGGGGGGCAGCACAGATACGCAGTATTTT. This codes for CASSLGLRGGSTDTQYF.

The rearrangement links TRBV7-9 to TRBJ1-1, with a possible D match to TRBD1 (5 bases). Deletions cut 2 bases from V and 7 bases from J, with 17 bases between. The V gene's germline CDR1 is SEHNR and CDR2 FQNEAQ (reference sequence). There are 15 residues in the CDR3. The CDR3 region is CASSLNSRDHSEAFF. The CDR3 DNA reads TGTGCCAGCAGCTTAAATAGCAGGGATCATAGTGAAGCTTTCTTT.

The V gene is TRBV7-6, the J gene TRBJ2-2; 11 bases fit TRBD2. The germline CDR1 and CDR2 sequences are SGHVS and FNYEAQ. V lost 7 bases to trimming and J lost 5 bases; unmatched junction nucleotides: 9. The CDR3 contains 16 residues. CDR3 residues: CASIALLAGGTGELFF. CDR3 nucleotides: TGTGCCAGCATCGCCCTGCTAGCGGGGGGTACCGGGGAGCTGTTTTTT.

V and J are TRBV29-1 and TRBJ1-4; a possible D gene is TRBD1 (5 bases). Per the germline V gene, CDR1 is SQVTM and CDR2 is ANQGSEA. The CDR3 runs 14 residues. The V gene lost 6 bases and the J gene lost 3 bases, with 14 bases spanning the gap. In DNA, the CDR3 is TGCAGCGTGACAGAGCCACCCTCTAATGAAAAACTGTTTTTT. This gives the protein CSVTEPPSNEKLFF.

The CDR3 is CASSSNSGNEKLFF. The CDR3 region has the DNA TGTGCCAGCAGCTCCAACTCGGGTAATGAAAAACTGTTTTTT. The chain has TRBV7-9 and TRBJ1-4, with D hard to call. This CDR3 spans 14 amino acids. Germline V gene sequence: CDR1 SEHNR, CDR2 FQNEAQ (reference sequence). The ends were cut back, 4 bases at V and 4 bases at J, with 10 bases in the middle.

The chain employs TRBV6-6 and TRBJ1-5; 9 nucleotides align to TRBD1. The CDR3 runs to 16 residues. Germline V lookup: CDR1 MNHNY, CDR2 SVGAGI (reference sequence). Trimming at V came to 2 bases and at J to 3 bases, leaving 5 bases not matched to a gene. The DNA of the CDR3 is TGTGCCAGCAGTTACCCGGGACAGGGTACCAATCAGCCCCAGCATTTT. Residues: CASSYPGQGTNQPQHF.

The chain carries TRBV2 and TRBJ1-2; D is ambiguous. The V and J ends lost 7 bases and 8 bases respectively, with 11 bases between them. The germline gives CDR1 SNHLY, CDR2 FYNNEI. The CDR3 is made up of 11 amino acids. CDR3 residues: CASIGDKGYTF. The CDR3 nucleotides are TGTGCCAGCATCGGTGATAAGGGCTACACCTTC.